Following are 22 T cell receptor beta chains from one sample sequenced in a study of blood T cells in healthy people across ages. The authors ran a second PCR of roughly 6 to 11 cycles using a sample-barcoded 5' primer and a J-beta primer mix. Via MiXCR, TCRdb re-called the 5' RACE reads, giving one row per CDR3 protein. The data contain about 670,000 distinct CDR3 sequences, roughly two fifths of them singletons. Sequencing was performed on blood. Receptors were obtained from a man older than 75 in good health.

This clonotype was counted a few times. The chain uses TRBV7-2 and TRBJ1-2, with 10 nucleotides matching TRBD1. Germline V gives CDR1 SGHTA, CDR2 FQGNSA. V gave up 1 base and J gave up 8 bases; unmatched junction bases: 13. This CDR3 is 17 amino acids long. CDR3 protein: CASSLDSGTGVRGGYTF. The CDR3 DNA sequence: TGTGCCAGCAGCTTAGACTCCGGGACAGGGGTCCGAGGGGGCTACACCTTC.

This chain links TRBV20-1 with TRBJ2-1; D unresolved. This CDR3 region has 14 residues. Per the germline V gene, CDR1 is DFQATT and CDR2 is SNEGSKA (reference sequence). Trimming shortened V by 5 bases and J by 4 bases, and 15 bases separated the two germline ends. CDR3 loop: CSAQGSVNYNEQFF. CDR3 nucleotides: TGCAGTGCTCAAGGCTCGGTGAATTACAATGAGCAGTTCTTC.

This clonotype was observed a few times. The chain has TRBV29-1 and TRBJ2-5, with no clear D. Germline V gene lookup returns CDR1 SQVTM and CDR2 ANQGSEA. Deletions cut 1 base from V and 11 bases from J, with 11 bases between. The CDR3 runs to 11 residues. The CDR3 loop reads CSVEVGFEQYF. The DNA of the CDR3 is TGCAGCGTTGAAGTGGGGTTTGAGCAGTACTTC. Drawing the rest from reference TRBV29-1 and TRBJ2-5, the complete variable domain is SAVISQKPSRDICQRGTSLTIQCQVDSQVTMMFWYRQQPGQSLTLIATANQGSEATYESGFVIDKFPISRPNLTFSTLTVSNMSPEDSSIYLCSVEVGFEQYFGPGTRLLVL.

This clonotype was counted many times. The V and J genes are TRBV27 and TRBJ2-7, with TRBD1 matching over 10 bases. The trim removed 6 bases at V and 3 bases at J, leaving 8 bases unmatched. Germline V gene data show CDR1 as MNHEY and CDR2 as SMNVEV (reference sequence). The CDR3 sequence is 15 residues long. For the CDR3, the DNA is TGTGCCAGCAGCCTACCGGGACAGGGGAGCTACGAGCAGTACTTC. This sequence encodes CASSLPGQGSYEQYF.

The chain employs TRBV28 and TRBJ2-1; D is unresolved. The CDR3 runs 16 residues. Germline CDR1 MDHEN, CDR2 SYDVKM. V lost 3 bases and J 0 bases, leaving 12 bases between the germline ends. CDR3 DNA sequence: TGTGCCAGCAGTTTGGGAACCCTGAGCTCCTACAATGAGCAGTTCTTC. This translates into CASSLGTLSSYNEQFF.

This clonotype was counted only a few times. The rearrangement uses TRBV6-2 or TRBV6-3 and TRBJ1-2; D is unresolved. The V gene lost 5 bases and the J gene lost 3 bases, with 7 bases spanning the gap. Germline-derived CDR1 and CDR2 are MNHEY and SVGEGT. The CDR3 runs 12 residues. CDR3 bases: TGTGCCAGCAGTCCCCATTACTATGGCTACACCTTC. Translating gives CASSPHYYGYTF.

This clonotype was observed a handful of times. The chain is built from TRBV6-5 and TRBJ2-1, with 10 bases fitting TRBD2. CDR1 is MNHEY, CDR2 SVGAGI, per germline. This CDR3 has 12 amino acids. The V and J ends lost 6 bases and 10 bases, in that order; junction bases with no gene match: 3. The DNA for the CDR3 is TGTGCCAGCAGCCCGGGACTAGCGGAGCAGTTCTTC. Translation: CASSPGLAEQFF.

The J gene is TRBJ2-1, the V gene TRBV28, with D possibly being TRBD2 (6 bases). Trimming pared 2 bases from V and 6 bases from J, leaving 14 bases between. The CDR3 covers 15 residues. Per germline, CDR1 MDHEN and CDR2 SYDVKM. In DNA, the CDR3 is TGTGCCAGCAGTTTAGGGGGGTACTCGGTCAATGAGCAGTTCTTC. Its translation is CASSLGGYSVNEQFF.

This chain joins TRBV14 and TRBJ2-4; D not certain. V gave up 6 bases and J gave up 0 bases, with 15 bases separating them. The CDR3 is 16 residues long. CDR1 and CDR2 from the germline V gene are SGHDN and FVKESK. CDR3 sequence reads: CASSPGPGVAKNIQYF. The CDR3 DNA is TGTGCCAGCAGTCCAGGTCCTGGGGTAGCCAAAAACATTCAGTACTTC.

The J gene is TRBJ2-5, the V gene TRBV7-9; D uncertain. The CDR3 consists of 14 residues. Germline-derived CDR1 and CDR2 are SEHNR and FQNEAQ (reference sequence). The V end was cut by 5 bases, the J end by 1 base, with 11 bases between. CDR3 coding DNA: TGTGCCAGCAGCGAGTGGGCAGCCCAAGAGACCCAGTACTTC. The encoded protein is CASSEWAAQETQYF.

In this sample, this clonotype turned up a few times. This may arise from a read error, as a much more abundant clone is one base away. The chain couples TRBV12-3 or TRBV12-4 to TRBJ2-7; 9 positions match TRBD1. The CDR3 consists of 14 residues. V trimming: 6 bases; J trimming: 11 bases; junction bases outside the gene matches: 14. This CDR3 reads CASSPNHPGQGEYF. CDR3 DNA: TGTGCCAGCAGCCCTAACCATCCGGGACAGGGAGAGTACTTC.

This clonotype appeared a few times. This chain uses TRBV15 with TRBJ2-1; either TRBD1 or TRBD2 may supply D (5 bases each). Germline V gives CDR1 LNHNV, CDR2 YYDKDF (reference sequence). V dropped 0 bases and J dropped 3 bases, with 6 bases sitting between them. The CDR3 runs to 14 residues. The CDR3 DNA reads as TGTGCCACCAGCAGAGATGGGGGCTACAATGAGCAGTTCTTC. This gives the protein CATSRDGGYNEQFF.

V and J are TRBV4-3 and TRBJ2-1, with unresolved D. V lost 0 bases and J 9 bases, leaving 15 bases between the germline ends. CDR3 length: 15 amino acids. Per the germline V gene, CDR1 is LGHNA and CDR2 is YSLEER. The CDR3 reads CASSQDREVSGEQFF. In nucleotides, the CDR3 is TGCGCCAGCAGCCAAGATCGCGAGGTATCGGGTGAGCAGTTCTTC.

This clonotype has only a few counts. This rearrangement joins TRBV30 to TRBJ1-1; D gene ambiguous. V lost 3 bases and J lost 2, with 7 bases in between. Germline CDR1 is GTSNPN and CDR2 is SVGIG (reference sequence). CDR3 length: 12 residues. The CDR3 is CAWRWTNTEAFF. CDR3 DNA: TGTGCCTGGAGATGGACTAACACTGAAGCTTTCTTT.

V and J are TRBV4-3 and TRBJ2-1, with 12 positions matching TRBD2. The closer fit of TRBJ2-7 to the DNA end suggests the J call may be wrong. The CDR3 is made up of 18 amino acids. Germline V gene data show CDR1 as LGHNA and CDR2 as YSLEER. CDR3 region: CASSQRTSGDISYNEQYF. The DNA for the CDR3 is TGCGCCAGCAGCCAAAGGACTAGCGGGGATATATCCTACAATGAGCAGTACTTC.

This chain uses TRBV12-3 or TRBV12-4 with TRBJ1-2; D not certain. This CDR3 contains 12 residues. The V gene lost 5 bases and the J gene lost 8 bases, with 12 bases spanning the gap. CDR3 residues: CASSQAPVGYTF. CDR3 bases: TGTGCCAGCAGTCAGGCCCCCGTAGGCTACACCTTC.

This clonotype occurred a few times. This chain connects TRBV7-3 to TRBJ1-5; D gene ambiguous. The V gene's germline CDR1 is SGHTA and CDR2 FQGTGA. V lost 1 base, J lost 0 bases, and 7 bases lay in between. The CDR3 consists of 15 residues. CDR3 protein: CASSLNKISNQPQHF. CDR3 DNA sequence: TGTGCCAGCAGCTTAAACAAAATTAGCAATCAGCCCCAGCATTTT.

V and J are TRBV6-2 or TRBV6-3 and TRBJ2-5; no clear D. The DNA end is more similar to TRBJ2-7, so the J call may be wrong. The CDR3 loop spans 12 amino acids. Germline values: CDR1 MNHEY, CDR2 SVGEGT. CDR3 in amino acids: CASSYSWGEQYF. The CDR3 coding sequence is TGTGCCAGCAGTTATTCCTGGGGCGAGCAGTACTTC.

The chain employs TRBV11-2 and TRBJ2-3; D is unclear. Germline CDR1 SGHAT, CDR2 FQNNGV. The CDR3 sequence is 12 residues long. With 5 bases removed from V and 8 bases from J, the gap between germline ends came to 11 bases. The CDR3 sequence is CASSEPWGTQYF. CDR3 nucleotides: TGTGCCAGCAGCGAACCGTGGGGTACGCAGTATTTT.

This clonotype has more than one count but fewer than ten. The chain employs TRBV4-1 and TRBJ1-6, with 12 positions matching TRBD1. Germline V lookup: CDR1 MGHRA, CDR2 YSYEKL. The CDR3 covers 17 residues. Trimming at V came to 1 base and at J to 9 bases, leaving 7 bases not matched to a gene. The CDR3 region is CASSQGEGQGATSPLHF. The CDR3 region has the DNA TGCGCCAGCAGCCAAGGAGAGGGACAGGGGGCGACTTCACCCCTCCACTTT.

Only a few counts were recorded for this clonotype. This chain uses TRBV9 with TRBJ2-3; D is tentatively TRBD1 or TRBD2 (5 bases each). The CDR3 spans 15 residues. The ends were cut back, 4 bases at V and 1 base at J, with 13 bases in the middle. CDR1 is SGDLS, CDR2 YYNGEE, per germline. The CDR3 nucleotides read TGTGCCAGCAGCACTCCGGGACGAGGCACAGATACGCAGTATTTT. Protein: CASSTPGRGTDTQYF.

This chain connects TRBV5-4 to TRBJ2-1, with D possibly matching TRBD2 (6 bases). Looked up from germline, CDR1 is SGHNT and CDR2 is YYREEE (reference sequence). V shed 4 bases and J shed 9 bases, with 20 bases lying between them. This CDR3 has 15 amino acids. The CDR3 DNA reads TGTGCCAGCAGCCCCTTAGTAAGCGGGTTGGGTGAGCAGTTCTTC. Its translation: CASSPLVSGLGEQFF.